This entry concerns a single T cell receptor (beta chain). Its antigen remains unidentified. Nothing much larger sits one base from this clone, and base qualities are not available. Peripheral blood CD8+ and CD4+ T cells from healthy donors, Susac syndrome patients and multiple sclerosis patients were profiled by high-throughput TCR beta sequencing. The healthy donors served as controls matched for age and sex. Bulk CD8+ and CD4+ T cells were purified by magnetic negative isolation, while CD8+ TEMRA cells were enriched using FACS. Blood was collected in EDTA tubes and processed within 24 hours, with PBMCs isolated through density gradient centrifugation. PBMCs intended for TCR sequencing were cryopreserved in liquid nitrogen and were subsequently thawed in a 37 degrees C water bath. The sorted or isolated CD4+, CD8+ and CD8+ TEMRA cells had a purity of 90% or higher. RNA was extracted with the RNeasy kit and 0.5 to 1 ug was reverse transcribed using random hexamers. The immunoSEQ multiplex PCR assay, which covers 54 Vbeta and 13 Jbeta segments, was used to amplify TCR beta CDR3 regions. Bias from PCR amplification was corrected by using a synthetic template baseline for primer optimization and for computational correction. The published analysis was carried out like this. Reads were annotated to V, D and J genes according to IMGT and were analyzed with immunoSEQ Analyzer, with only productive sequences retained. Clonality was computed as one minus Shannon entropy normalized by log2 of the number of productive unique sequences. For each patient and control, public and private clones were evaluated within the 100 most prevalent clones. A clone was defined as Susac-specific if it was absent from the healthy and MS cohorts, from around 960 published viral clones and from other ImmuneACCESS disease sequences. TCRdb reprocessing: public reads trimmed at Q25 with fastp, clones called with MiXCR, in-frame beta chains kept. Every distinct CDR3 protein forms one entry, paired with its most common genes and DNA. These V and J calls rely on TCRdb rather than the paper's analysis. Present in this sample are under 200,000 distinct CDR3 sequences, 85% to 95% of which were seen just once. Jointly, the top ten make up around 0.093% of the sample.

The data were obtained in a study of CD8 T cells in Susac syndrome (dated by TCRdb to the late 2010s). Background on the whole study: Whether CD8+ T cell activation and differentiation in Susac syndrome was antigen driven was tested using repertoire sequencing.

What the study reported, not specific to this receptor: The number of individuals in the TCR sequencing and HLA analysis was recognized as being relatively small.

The TCR was taken from a human donor in good health. Input material: CD4+ T cells from PBMCs.

The sequenced DNA: TGTGCCAGCAGTTTGGGACAGGCCACAGATACGCAGTATTTT. This codes for CASSLGQATDTQYF. The receptor chain draws on TRBV27 and TRBJ2-3; TRBD1 lines up with 8 middle nucleotides. The CDR3 runs 14 amino acids, cysteine and phenylalanine included. The kept DNA is CDR3 alone, 42 bases in frame from the first base. CDR1 is given as MNHEY and CDR2 as SMNVEV, both from the germline V gene (reference sequence). The V end gives up 3 bases and the J end 2 bases, leaving 1 base in the junction not matched to a gene.